This T cell receptor (beta chain) was sequenced during a study of blood T cell repertoires in COVID-19. Background on the study: The cDNA or gDNA used as material had been derived from T cells, B-cell-depleted T cells, or PBMCs.

Original data processing: Reference gene primer amplification yielded estimated nucleated cell counts. Only in-frame clones appear in the TCRdb table, and some are missing; sequencing was by immunoSEQ multiplex PCR. The DNA gave D and trimming, while V, J and clone size come from that table. Here the sample spans fewer than 150,000 clones, under 85% being singletons. The CDR3 extends over 11 amino acids. The germline V and J ends were trimmed by 3 bases and 5 bases, with 4 bases remaining between them. CDR1 and CDR2 (germline): WNHNN, SYGVQD (reference sequence). Sequencing was carried out using PBMCs or T cells enriched from blood (not recorded which). This chain links TRBV10-1 with TRBJ2-5; the D is unclear. The TCR was taken from a man aged 25 to 45 who had recovered from COVID-19. The CDR3 sequence is CASSDLETQYF. CDR3 coding DNA: TGCGCCAGCAGTGATCTGGAGACCCAGTACTTC.